A selection of T cell receptor beta chains follows, all from one sample in a study of cytomegalovirus exposure and HLA in healthy donors. The table came from immunoSEQ multiplex PCR; TCRdb's copy has only in-frame clones and leaves some out. Counted here are more than 95,000 clones, about four fifths occurring once; the ten biggest clones make up roughly 13%. The sequencing input was PBMCs. Every receptor here comes from a woman in her sixties or seventies in good health and CMV-seropositive. CDR3s include the opening cysteine and the closing phenylalanine or tryptophan. D genes are given only for firm matches. Clone sizes are given selectively: once, few, many, or a class where the clone is expanded.

clone size,V gene,D gene,J gene,CDR3 protein,CDR3 DNA
few,TRBV4-2,TRBD2,TRBJ2-5,CASSPWTSGGAGETQYF,TGTGCCAGCAGCCCTTGGACTAGCGGGGGGGCGGGGGAGACCCAGTACTTC
few,TRBV28,TRBD1,TRBJ1-6,CASETPGRGNSPLHF,TGTGCCAGCGAGACCCCGGGCAGGGGGAATTCACCCCTCCACTTT
-,TRBV9,-,TRBJ1-2,CASSVEGRGARGYTF,TGTGCCAGCAGCGTAGAAGGACGGGGGGCGCGGGGCTACACCTTC
-,TRBV27,-,TRBJ2-5,CAGSLGPGETQYF,TGTGCCGGCAGTTTAGGTCCGGGGGAGACCCAGTACTTC
-,TRBV7-9,TRBD2,TRBJ2-5,CASSLVAGVGETQYF,TGTGCCAGCAGCTTAGTCGCGGGGGTAGGAGAGACCCAGTACTTC
-,TRBV5-1,TRBD1,TRBJ2-2,CASSEDRETGELFF,TGCGCCAGCAGCGAGGACAGGGAGACCGGGGAGCTGTTTTTT
few,TRBV4-2,-,TRBJ2-5,CASSQDHVVEVGETQYF,TGTGCCAGCAGCCAAGATCATGTAGTTGAAGTCGGAGAGACCCAGTACTTC
-,TRBV6-1,TRBD1,TRBJ2-7,CASREDRGGYEQYF,TGTGCCAGCCGAGAAGACAGGGGTGGCTACGAGCAGTACTTC
-,TRBV6-5,TRBD2,TRBJ2-7,CASSPPLAGGGEQYF,TGTGCCAGCAGCCCGCCGCTAGCGGGAGGCGGCGAGCAGTACTTC
-,TRBV2,TRBD1,TRBJ1-2,CASGTEQYGYTF,TGTGCCAGCGGGACAGAGCAATATGGCTACACCTTC
-,TRBV9,-,TRBJ1-2,CASSRRSPADNYGYTF,TGTGCCAGCAGCCGCCGGTCCCCCGCGGATAACTATGGCTACACCTTC
once,TRBV6-6,TRBD2,TRBJ2-2,CASNRLALNTGELFF,TGTGCCAGCAACCGACTAGCTCTAAACACCGGGGAGCTGTTTTTT
-,TRBV6-5,-,TRBJ1-5,CASSYGGNQPQHF,TGTGCCAGCAGTTACGGCGGGAATCAGCCCCAGCATTTT
few,TRBV6-6,-,TRBJ1-4,CASSTLGSGGEEKLFF,TGTGCCAGCAGTACATTGGGTAGCGGGGGAGAGGAAAAACTGTTTTTT
-,TRBV5-1,-,TRBJ1-4,CASSFEQGGEKLFF,TGCGCCAGCAGCTTCGAGCAGGGAGGTGAAAAACTGTTTTTT
-,TRBV6-5,-,TRBJ2-1,CASSSTLAQGNNEQFF,TGTGCCAGCAGTTCTACCCTAGCACAGGGAAACAATGAGCAGTTCTTC
once,TRBV7-3,-,TRBJ2-3,CASSSSGGRFDTQYF,TGTGCCAGCAGCTCCTCCGGGGGACGGTTCGATACGCAGTATTTT
-,TRBV15,TRBD1,TRBJ1-2,CATSRERDRGYGYTF,TGTGCCACCAGCAGAGAACGGGACAGGGGGTATGGCTACACCTTC
few,TRBV6-1,-,TRBJ1-1,CASRVDSLNTEAFF,TGTGCCAGCAGAGTGGACAGTCTTAACACTGAAGCTTTCTTT
few,TRBV6-5,TRBD1,TRBJ1-5,CAIVRDRASNQPQHF,TGTGCCATCGTCCGAGACAGGGCGAGCAATCAGCCCCAGCATTTT
-,TRBV7-7,TRBD2,TRBJ2-5,CASSTTSDQETQYF,TGTGCTAGCAGCACCACTAGCGACCAAGAGACCCAGTACTTC
-,TRBV5-1,TRBD2,TRBJ2-3,CASSIGTSGTADTQYF,TGCGCCAGCAGCATAGGGACTAGCGGGACGGCAGATACGCAGTATTTT
-,TRBV18,-,TRBJ2-5,CASGAGQETQYF,TGTGCCAGCGGGGCGGGGCAAGAGACCCAGTACTTC